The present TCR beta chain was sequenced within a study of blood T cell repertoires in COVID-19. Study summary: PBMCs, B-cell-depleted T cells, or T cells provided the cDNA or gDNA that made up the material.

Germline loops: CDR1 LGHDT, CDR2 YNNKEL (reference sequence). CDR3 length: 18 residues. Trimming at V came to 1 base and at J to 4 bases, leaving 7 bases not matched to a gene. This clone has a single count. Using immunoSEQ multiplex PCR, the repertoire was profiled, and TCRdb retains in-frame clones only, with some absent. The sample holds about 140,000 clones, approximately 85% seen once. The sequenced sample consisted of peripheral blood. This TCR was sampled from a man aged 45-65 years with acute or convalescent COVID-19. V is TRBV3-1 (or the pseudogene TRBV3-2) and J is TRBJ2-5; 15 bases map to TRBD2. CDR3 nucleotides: TGTGCCAGCAGCCAAGTCGCGGGACTAGCGGGAGGTCTAGAGACCCAGTACTTC. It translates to CASSQVAGLAGGLETQYF.